This is a list of T cell receptor beta chains from one sample in a study of blood T cell repertoires in COVID-19. The data were produced by immunoSEQ multiplex PCR, yet TCRdb's version contains in-frame clones alone and is incomplete. This table holds roughly 120,000 clones, about nine tenths found once. The sample was peripheral blood. These receptors were collected from a man aged 55 to 70 with COVID-19, enrolled during active disease. CDR3s include the opening cysteine and the closing phenylalanine or tryptophan. A D gene is named only where the DNA matches it firmly. Some rows have no size entry. The others give once, few or many, or a class for an expanded clone.

V gene: TRBV2; J gene: TRBJ1-5; D gene: -; clone size: -; CDR3 protein: CASSEEQSNQPQHF; CDR3 DNA: TGTGCCAGCAGTGAAGAACAGTCAAATCAGCCCCAGCATTTT
V gene: TRBV9; J gene: TRBJ1-5; D gene: -; clone size: -; CDR3 protein: CASSASGTGGPQHF; CDR3 DNA: TGTGCCAGCAGTGCATCCGGGACGGGAGGGCCCCAGCATTTT
V gene: TRBV5-1; J gene: TRBJ1-6; D gene: -; clone size: -; CDR3 protein: CASSRQWAESYNSPLHF; CDR3 DNA: TGCGCCAGCAGCCGACAGTGGGCTGAATCCTATAATTCACCCCTCCACTTT
V gene: TRBV28; J gene: TRBJ2-5; D gene: TRBD2; clone size: -; CDR3 protein: CASASGSSLKTQYF; CDR3 DNA: TGTGCCAGCGCTAGCGGGAGTAGTCTTAAGACCCAGTACTTC
V gene: TRBV2; J gene: TRBJ2-7; D gene: -; clone size: few; CDR3 protein: CASKGGPLRGGLSYEQYF; CDR3 DNA: TGTGCCAGCAAGGGTGGGCCCCTAAGAGGAGGACTCTCCTACGAGCAGTACTTC
V gene: TRBV6-2/TRBV6-3; J gene: TRBJ2-1; D gene: TRBD2; clone size: -; CDR3 protein: CASSYSTSGYYNEQFF; CDR3 DNA: TGTGCCAGCAGTTACTCGACTAGCGGCTACTACAATGAGCAGTTCTTC
V gene: TRBV30; J gene: TRBJ1-5; D gene: -; clone size: -; CDR3 protein: CAWSLQGVQPQHF; CDR3 DNA: TGTGCCTGGAGTCTACAAGGGGTTCAGCCCCAGCATTTT
V gene: TRBV10-3; J gene: TRBJ2-7; D gene: -; clone size: -; CDR3 protein: CAISATLSYEQYF; CDR3 DNA: TGTGCCATCAGTGCGACTCTCTCCTACGAGCAGTACTTC
V gene: TRBV28; J gene: TRBJ1-2; D gene: TRBD1; clone size: -; CDR3 protein: CASSSGQGTYGYTF; CDR3 DNA: TGTGCCAGCAGTTCCGGACAGGGAACCTACGGCTACACCTTC
V gene: TRBV27; J gene: TRBJ2-3; D gene: TRBD2; clone size: few; CDR3 protein: CASSGGTSGRLPITDTQYF; CDR3 DNA: TGTGCCAGCAGTGGCGGGACTAGCGGGAGGCTACCCATCACAGATACGCAGTATTTT
V gene: TRBV30; J gene: TRBJ2-1; D gene: TRBD1; clone size: -; CDR3 protein: CAWGTGHNEQFF; CDR3 DNA: TGTGCCTGGGGGACAGGGCACAATGAGCAGTTCTTC
V gene: TRBV4-2; J gene: TRBJ1-5; D gene: -; clone size: -; CDR3 protein: CASSQESQGGNQPQHF; CDR3 DNA: TGTGCCAGCAGCCAAGAATCACAGGGTGGGAATCAGCCCCAGCATTTT
V gene: TRBV18; J gene: TRBJ1-1; D gene: -; clone size: once; CDR3 protein: CASSLAGAGDTEAFF; CDR3 DNA: TGTGCCAGCTCGCTCGCAGGGGCTGGTGACACTGAAGCTTTCTTT
V gene: TRBV3-1/TRBV3-2; J gene: TRBJ1-6; D gene: TRBD1; clone size: -; CDR3 protein: CASSPGTGASPLHF; CDR3 DNA: TGTGCCAGCAGTCCCGGAACAGGGGCTTCACCCCTCCACTTT
V gene: TRBV2; J gene: TRBJ1-3; D gene: -; clone size: -; CDR3 protein: CASSTLSGRVPSGNTIYF; CDR3 DNA: TGTGCCAGCAGCACTCTTTCAGGGAGGGTCCCCTCTGGAAACACCATATATTTT
V gene: TRBV6-5; J gene: TRBJ2-3; D gene: TRBD2; clone size: -; CDR3 protein: CASILSGRVTDTQYF; CDR3 DNA: TGTGCCAGCATACTTAGCGGGAGGGTCACAGATACGCAGTATTTT
V gene: TRBV24-1; J gene: TRBJ1-2; D gene: -; clone size: -; CDR3 protein: CATSGAGEYGYTF; CDR3 DNA: TGTGCCACCAGTGGGGCAGGGGAGTATGGCTACACCTTC
V gene: TRBV2; J gene: TRBJ2-7; D gene: TRBD1; clone size: once; CDR3 protein: CASIPGQGTYEQYF; CDR3 DNA: TGTGCCAGCATCCCGGGACAGGGTACCTACGAGCAGTACTTC
V gene: TRBV3-1/TRBV3-2; J gene: TRBJ1-6; D gene: -; clone size: -; CDR3 protein: CASSLRQIGNNSPLHF; CDR3 DNA: TGTGCCAGCAGCCTTCGACAGATCGGAAATAATTCACCCCTCCACTTT
V gene: TRBV18; J gene: TRBJ1-5; D gene: -; clone size: -; CDR3 protein: CASSPFRDKLGQPQHF; CDR3 DNA: TGTGCCAGCTCACCATTCCGGGATAAGCTGGGGCAGCCCCAGCATTTT
V gene: TRBV7-3; J gene: TRBJ2-1; D gene: TRBD2; clone size: -; CDR3 protein: CASSLNGRTYNEQFF; CDR3 DNA: TGTGCCAGCAGCTTAAACGGGAGGACCTACAATGAGCAGTTCTTC
V gene: TRBV10-2; J gene: TRBJ2-1; D gene: -; clone size: -; CDR3 protein: CASGRVYEQFF; CDR3 DNA: TGCGCCAGCGGCAGGGTCTATGAGCAGTTCTTC
V gene: TRBV30; J gene: TRBJ1-2; D gene: TRBD1; clone size: few; CDR3 protein: CAWSGGTGVRFYGYTF; CDR3 DNA: TGTGCCTGGAGTGGGGGGACAGGGGTTCGGTTTTATGGCTACACCTTC
V gene: TRBV19; J gene: TRBJ1-5; D gene: -; clone size: -; CDR3 protein: CASNHGDTNNQPQHF; CDR3 DNA: TGTGCCAGTAACCACGGGGATACAAACAATCAGCCCCAGCATTTT
V gene: TRBV9; J gene: TRBJ2-7; D gene: TRBD2; clone size: -; CDR3 protein: CASSFRWEGYEQYF; CDR3 DNA: TGTGCCAGCAGCTTCCGCTGGGAGGGCTACGAGCAGTACTTC
V gene: TRBV25-1; J gene: TRBJ2-2; D gene: TRBD2; clone size: -; CDR3 protein: CASRTSENTGELFF; CDR3 DNA: TGTGCCAGCCGGACTAGCGAGAACACCGGGGAGCTGTTTTTT
V gene: TRBV5-1; J gene: TRBJ2-7; D gene: TRBD1; clone size: -; CDR3 protein: CASSLVGQPYEQYF; CDR3 DNA: TGCGCCAGCAGCTTGGTGGGACAGCCCTACGAGCAGTACTTC
V gene: TRBV5-1; J gene: TRBJ2-2; D gene: -; clone size: -; CDR3 protein: CASSPDSSTGELFF; CDR3 DNA: TGCGCCAGCAGCCCGGACAGTTCGACCGGGGAGCTGTTTTTT
V gene: TRBV27; J gene: TRBJ2-7; D gene: -; clone size: -; CDR3 protein: CASSSPSGGASYEQYF; CDR3 DNA: TGTGCCAGCAGTTCTCCTTCGGGTGGGGCCTCCTACGAGCAGTACTTC
V gene: TRBV3-1/TRBV3-2; J gene: TRBJ2-2; D gene: -; clone size: -; CDR3 protein: CASSPRTGSGTGELFF; CDR3 DNA: TGTGCCAGCAGTCCAAGAACGGGTTCGGGCACCGGGGAGCTGTTTTTT
V gene: TRBV19; J gene: TRBJ1-3; D gene: TRBD1; clone size: -; CDR3 protein: CASSLQSGTAGNTIYF; CDR3 DNA: TGTGCCAGTAGTCTCCAATCCGGGACAGCTGGAAACACCATATATTTT
V gene: TRBV5-8; J gene: TRBJ2-2; D gene: TRBD1; clone size: -; CDR3 protein: CASSLGTGGTGELFF; CDR3 DNA: TGTGCCAGCAGCTTGGGGACAGGGGGCACCGGGGAGCTGTTTTTT
V gene: TRBV2; J gene: TRBJ1-1; D gene: -; clone size: -; CDR3 protein: CASSDTANTEAFF; CDR3 DNA: TGTGCCAGCAGTGACACAGCGAACACTGAAGCTTTCTTT
V gene: TRBV2; J gene: TRBJ2-5; D gene: -; clone size: few; CDR3 protein: CASTVSRQETQYF; CDR3 DNA: TGTGCCAGCACCGTTTCGAGGCAAGAGACCCAGTACTTC
V gene: TRBV7-8; J gene: TRBJ1-2; D gene: TRBD1; clone size: -; CDR3 protein: CASSPRQGAEGYTF; CDR3 DNA: TGTGCCAGCAGCCCACGACAGGGGGCGGAAGGCTACACCTTC
V gene: TRBV15; J gene: TRBJ1-1; D gene: TRBD1; clone size: -; CDR3 protein: CATSPRTGEGTEAFF; CDR3 DNA: TGTGCCACCAGCCCTCGGACAGGGGAGGGGACTGAAGCTTTCTTT
V gene: TRBV3-1/TRBV3-2; J gene: TRBJ1-1; D gene: -; clone size: -; CDR3 protein: CASSQVAGAGSAEAFF; CDR3 DNA: TGTGCCAGCAGCCAAGTTGCGGGCGCGGGAAGCGCTGAAGCTTTCTTT
V gene: TRBV27; J gene: TRBJ2-7; D gene: -; clone size: -; CDR3 protein: CATAQGSSYEQYF; CDR3 DNA: TGTGCCACCGCCCAGGGGAGCTCCTACGAGCAGTACTTC
V gene: TRBV9; J gene: TRBJ1-1; D gene: -; clone size: -; CDR3 protein: CASSVEEMGTGDTEAFF; CDR3 DNA: TGTGCCAGCAGCGTAGAGGAGATGGGGACGGGGGACACTGAAGCTTTCTTT
V gene: TRBV2; J gene: TRBJ2-7; D gene: TRBD1; clone size: -; CDR3 protein: CASRDRVEQYF; CDR3 DNA: TGTGCCAGCAGGGACAGGGTTGAGCAGTACTTC